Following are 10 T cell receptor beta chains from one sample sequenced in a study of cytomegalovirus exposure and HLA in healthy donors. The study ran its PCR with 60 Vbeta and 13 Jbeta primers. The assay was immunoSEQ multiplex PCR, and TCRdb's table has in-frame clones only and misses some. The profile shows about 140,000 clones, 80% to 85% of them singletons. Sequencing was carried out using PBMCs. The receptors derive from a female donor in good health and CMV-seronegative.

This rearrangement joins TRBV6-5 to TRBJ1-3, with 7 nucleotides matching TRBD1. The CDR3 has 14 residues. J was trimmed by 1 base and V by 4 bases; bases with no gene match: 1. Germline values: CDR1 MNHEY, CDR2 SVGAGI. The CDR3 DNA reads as TGTGCCAGCAGTTTGACAGGGTCTGGAAACACCATATATTTT. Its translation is CASSLTGSGNTIYF.

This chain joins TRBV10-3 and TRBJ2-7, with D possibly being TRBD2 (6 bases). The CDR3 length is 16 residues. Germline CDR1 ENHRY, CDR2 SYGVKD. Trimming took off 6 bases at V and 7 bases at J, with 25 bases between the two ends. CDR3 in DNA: TGTGCCATCAGACTAGCACAGACGGACTCTACTATGGAGCAGTACTTC. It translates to CAIRLAQTDSTMEQYF.

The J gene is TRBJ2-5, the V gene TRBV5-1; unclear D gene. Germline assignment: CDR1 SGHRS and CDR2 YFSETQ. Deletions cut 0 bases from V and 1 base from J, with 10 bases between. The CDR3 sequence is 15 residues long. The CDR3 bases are TGCGCCAGCAGCTTGGATGTGGGCCCCCAAGAGACCCAGTACTTC. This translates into CASSLDVGPQETQYF.

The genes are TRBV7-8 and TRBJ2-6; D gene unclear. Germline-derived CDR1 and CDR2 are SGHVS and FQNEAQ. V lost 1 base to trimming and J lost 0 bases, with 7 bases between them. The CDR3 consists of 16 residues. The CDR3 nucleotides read TGTGCCAGCAGCTTAGTCCTAAGCTCTGGGGCCAACGTCCTGACTTTC. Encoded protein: CASSLVLSSGANVLTF.

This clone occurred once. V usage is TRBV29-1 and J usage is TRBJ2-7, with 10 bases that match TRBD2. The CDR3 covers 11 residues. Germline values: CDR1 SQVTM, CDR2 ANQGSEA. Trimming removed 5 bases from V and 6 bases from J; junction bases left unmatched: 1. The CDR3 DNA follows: TGCAGCGTTTGGACTAGCGGCGAGCAGTACTTC. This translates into CSVWTSGEQYF.

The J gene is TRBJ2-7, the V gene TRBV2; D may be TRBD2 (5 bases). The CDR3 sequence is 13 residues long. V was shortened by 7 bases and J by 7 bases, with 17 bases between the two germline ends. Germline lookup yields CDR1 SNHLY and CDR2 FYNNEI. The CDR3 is CASMGSTSIEQYF. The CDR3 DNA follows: TGTGCCAGCATGGGGAGCACTTCTATTGAGCAGTACTTC.

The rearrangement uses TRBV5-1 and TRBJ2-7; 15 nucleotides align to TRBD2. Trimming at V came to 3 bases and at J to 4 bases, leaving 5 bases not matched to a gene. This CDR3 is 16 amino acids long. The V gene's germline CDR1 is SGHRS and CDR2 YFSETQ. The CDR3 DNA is TGCGCCAGCAGCTGGACTAGCGGGAGGGCCTTGTACGAGCAGTACTTC. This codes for CASSWTSGRALYEQYF. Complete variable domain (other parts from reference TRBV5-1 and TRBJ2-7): KAGVTQTPRYLIKTRGQQVTLSCSPISGHRSVSWYQQTPGQGLQFLFEYFSETQRNKGNFPGRFSGRQFSNSRSEMNVSTLELGDSALYLCASSWTSGRALYEQYFGPGTRLTVT.

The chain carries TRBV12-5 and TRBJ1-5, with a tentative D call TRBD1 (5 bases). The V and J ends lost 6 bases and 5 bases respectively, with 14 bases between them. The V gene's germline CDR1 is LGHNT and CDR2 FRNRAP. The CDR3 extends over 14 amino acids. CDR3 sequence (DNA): TGTGCTAGTGGGGCGGGGGAACGGGATCAGCCCCAGCATTTT. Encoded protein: CASGAGERDQPQHF.

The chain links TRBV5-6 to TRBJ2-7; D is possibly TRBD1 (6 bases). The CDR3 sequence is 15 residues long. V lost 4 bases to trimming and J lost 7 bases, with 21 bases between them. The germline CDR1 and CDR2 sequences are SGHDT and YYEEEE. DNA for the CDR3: TGTGCCAGCAGCCTTACCGGGACATGGCTGATGGAGCAGTACTTC. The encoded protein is CASSLTGTWLMEQYF.

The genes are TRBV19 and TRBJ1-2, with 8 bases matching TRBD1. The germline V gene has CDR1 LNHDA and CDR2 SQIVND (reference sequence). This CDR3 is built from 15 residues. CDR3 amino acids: CATGDRGLPFSGYTF. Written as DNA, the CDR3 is TGTGCTACCGGAGACAGGGGCCTACCCTTCTCTGGCTACACCTTC.